This record concerns one T cell receptor (beta chain) sequence. What it binds is not known. V was shortened by 3 bases and J by 2 bases, with 15 bases between the two germline ends. Germline V gives CDR1 SGHTA, CDR2 FQGTGA. The CDR3 has 16 residues. This entry is derived from a study of cytomegalovirus exposure and HLA in healthy donors. Study background: There were some 81 million unique TCRs (from HLA-typed donors) in an early data release.

Regarding the study as a whole: 164 TCR beta chains were listed as cytomegalovirus-associated. Presence/absence analyses assumed roughly uniform sequencing depth across donors, which may not hold. Despite most TCR sequences being rare, some public TCRs occurred in many donors.

Researchers ran the PCR with 60 Vbeta and 13 Jbeta primers. Assay: immunoSEQ multiplex PCR; the TCRdb copy retains only in-frame clones and omits some. This repertoire includes some 76,000 clones. The rearrangement links TRBV7-3 to TRBJ2-3, with a weak D call TRBD2 (5 bases). Sample: PBMCs. This sequence originates from a boy under 18 in good health and CMV-seronegative. CDR3 amino acids: CASSFERPYNTDTQYF. Here the CDR3 DNA reads TGTGCCAGCAGCTTCGAGCGGCCGTATAACACAGATACGCAGTATTTT.